This T cell receptor beta chain was documented in a study of T cell repertoires in cytomegalovirus infection. TCRdb used MiXCR to reprocess the reads, holding one entry per CDR3 protein. The sample lists approximately 190,000 distinct CDR3 sequences, roughly 9% occurring once. This clonotype showed up many times. The sequence came from a human donor in good health (CMV status not recorded). Some clones in this sample may be carry-over from other donors' samples. The sample taken for sequencing was PBMCs.

CDR3 sequence: CASAVYQNQETQYF. DNA for the CDR3: TGTGCCAGCGCAGTTTACCAGAACCAAGAGACCCAGTACTTC. The chain carries TRBV28 and TRBJ2-5; D gene unclear. The CDR3 is made up of 14 amino acids. With 8 bases removed from V and 0 bases from J, the gap between germline ends came to 13 bases. Germline loops: CDR1 MDHEN, CDR2 SYDVKM.